The following is a TCR beta chain sequence with its context. This sample stems from a study of blood T cell repertoires in COVID-19. Overall study context: There were acute and convalescent COVID-19 samples, and they came from the United States, Italy and Spain. T cells, B-cell-depleted T cells, or PBMCs provided the cDNA or gDNA that served as material.

Original data processing: Counts of nucleated cells, estimated from reference gene primer amplification, were obtained. This table comes from immunoSEQ multiplex PCR, and its TCRdb copy is limited to in-frame clones, with some not included. From that table come the V and J calls and clone size; the DNA was used to work out D and trimming. The sample has about 160,000 clones, 85% to 95% seen once. The CDR3 length is 12 residues. Germline CDR1 and CDR2: MNHEY and SVGAGI. V was trimmed by 6 bases and J by 11 bases, leaving 14 bases between them. The rearrangement uses TRBV6-5 and TRBJ1-5, with D perhaps TRBD1 (5 bases). The receptor's source is a woman between 45 and 65 years old with acute or convalescent COVID-19. Sequenced sample: peripheral blood. CDR3 nucleotide sequence: TGTGCCAGCAGCAGCCCGGGGGGGGCCCAGCATTTT. Translating gives CASSSPGGAQHF.